The 23 T cell receptor beta chains below come from one sample, sequenced in a study of identical twins. From the 5' RACE reads, TCRdb called clonotypes with MiXCR, one entry per CDR3 protein. The sample has 1.5 million to 2 million distinct CDR3 sequences, roughly 35% seen once; the top ten hold approximately 0.29%. Sequencing was carried out using cord blood. The receptor set was obtained from a newborn girl in good health.

This clonotype was counted a few times. This chain's CDR3 is CASRGHITKNIQYF. CDR3 bases: TGTGCCAGCAGGGGACACATAACCAAAAACATTCAGTACTTC. The chain carries TRBV2 and TRBJ2-4; D may be TRBD1 (6 bases). There are 14 residues in the CDR3. Germline CDR1 is SNHLY and CDR2 is FYNNEI. Between the trimmed V and J ends, which lost 6 bases and 2 bases, there was a span of 11 bases.

The rearrangement uses TRBV18 and TRBJ2-4; 10 nucleotides align to TRBD2. Germline CDR1 is KGHSH and CDR2 is LQKENI. Unmatched junction bases numbered 8, after V lost 3 bases and J lost 0 bases. The CDR3 extends over 18 amino acids. The CDR3 region has the DNA TGTGCCAGCTCACCGGGACTAGCGCCCCATTCAGCCAAAAACATTCAGTACTTC. This gives the protein CASSPGLAPHSAKNIQYF.

This chain uses TRBV20-1 with TRBJ2-1, with 7 bases lining up with TRBD2. V was pared by 3 bases and J by 6 bases, with 8 bases of the junction left unmatched. Germline values: CDR1 DFQATT, CDR2 SNEGSKA (reference sequence). This CDR3 comprises 14 residues. The CDR3 sequence is CSASWTSIGNEQFF. CDR3 nucleotides: TGCAGTGCTAGTTGGACTAGTATCGGCAATGAGCAGTTCTTC.

This clonotype came up a few times. The rearrangement links TRBV2 to TRBJ1-2, with D uncertain. V was shortened by 10 bases and J by 1 base, with 13 bases between the two germline ends. Germline V gene lookup returns CDR1 SNHLY and CDR2 FYNNEI. The CDR3 has 13 residues. This CDR3 is CAIQQSGNYGYTF. CDR3 nucleotides: TGTGCCATTCAGCAGTCCGGTAACTATGGCTACACCTTC.

This clonotype was picked up many times. In DNA form, the CDR3 reads TGTGCCAGCAGCGTGGGGACAGGGGAGTATGGCTACACCTTC. Its protein is CASSVGTGEYGYTF. This chain connects TRBV9 to TRBJ1-2; TRBD1 matches 10 bases. The J segment lost 5 bases and the V segment lost 2 bases, leaving 3 bases of the junction unmatched. The CDR3 length is 14 residues. Germline CDR1 is SGDLS and CDR2 is YYNGEE.

This clonotype came up a few times. The chain employs TRBV7-2 and TRBJ2-1; D call uncertain. Trimming took off 3 bases at V and 0 bases at J, with 15 bases between the two ends. This CDR3 contains 17 residues. Germline values: CDR1 SGHTA, CDR2 FQGNSA. The DNA for the CDR3 is TGTGCCAGCAGCTTGGGTCCTACAGCTCTCTCCTACAATGAGCAGTTCTTC. This codes for CASSLGPTALSYNEQFF. The full variable domain, in which reference TRBV7-2 and TRBJ2-1 provide the parts outside the CDR3, is GAGVSQSPSNKVTEKGKDVELRCDPISGHTALYWYRQSLGQGLEFLIYFQGNSAPDKSGLPSDRFSAERTGGSVSTLTIQRTQQEDSAVYLCASSLGPTALSYNEQFFGPGTRLTVL.

This clonotype showed up just a few times. The chain joins TRBV7-2 to TRBJ2-4, with 11 positions matching TRBD2. Germline loops: CDR1 SGHTA, CDR2 FQGNSA. Trimming at V came to 1 base and at J to 0 bases, leaving 8 bases not matched to a gene. CDR3 length: 19 residues. In nucleotides, the CDR3 is TGTGCCAGCAGCTTAGTCCCTAGCGGGGGGCTTTTAGCCAAAAACATTCAGTACTTC. It is translated as CASSLVPSGGLLAKNIQYF.

This clonotype was observed a handful of times. CDR3 region: CASSRAFDEQFF. The CDR3 bases are TGTGCCAGCAGTAGGGCCTTCGATGAGCAGTTCTTC. The rearrangement joins TRBV6-1 to TRBJ2-1; D not certain. V was pared by 5 bases and J by 8 bases, with 10 bases between. The length of the CDR3 is 12 residues. Germline V gene lookup returns CDR1 MNHNS and CDR2 SASEGT.

The chain carries TRBV3-1 and TRBJ2-1; the D gene is possibly TRBD2 (7 bases). The V gene lost 0 bases and the J gene lost 7 bases, with 13 bases spanning the gap. This CDR3 region has 15 residues. The germline gives CDR1 LGHDT, CDR2 YNNKEL (reference sequence). Here the CDR3 DNA reads TGTGCCAGCAGCCAAGAAGGGGGGGCCTGGAATGAGCAGTTCTTC. Its protein product is CASSQEGGAWNEQFF.

This clonotype came up a few times. The rearrangement joins TRBV19 to TRBJ2-1; D is possibly TRBD1 (6 bases). The germline V and J ends were trimmed by 4 bases and 6 bases, with 13 bases remaining between them. CDR1 and CDR2 from the germline V gene are LNHDA and SQIVND (reference sequence). This CDR3 region has 14 residues. The CDR3 coding sequence is TGTGCCAGTAGTACGACAACAGGGAGCAATGAGCAGTTCTTC. It yields the protein CASSTTTGSNEQFF.

This clonotype has more than one count but fewer than ten. This sequence joins TRBV6-1 and TRBJ2-6; D is ambiguous. Between the trimmed V and J ends, which lost 1 base and 0 bases, there was a span of 10 bases. The germline V gene encodes CDR1 MNHNS and CDR2 SASEGT. This CDR3 is 17 amino acids long. The CDR3 loop reads CASSEEREPSGANVLTF. CDR3 DNA: TGTGCCAGCAGTGAAGAAAGGGAACCCTCTGGGGCCAACGTCCTGACTTTC.

The chain recombines TRBV29-1 with TRBJ2-7; D possibly uses TRBD1 or TRBD2 (6 bases each). The germline gives CDR1 SQVTM, CDR2 ANQGSEA. The ends were cut back, 4 bases at V and 4 bases at J, with 20 bases in the middle. The CDR3 runs to 15 residues. The CDR3 here is CSVVRGRQGRYEQYF. In nucleotides, the CDR3 is TGCAGCGTTGTGCGGGGAAGGCAGGGGAGGTACGAGCAGTACTTC.

The chain has TRBV5-1 and TRBJ1-2; 7 bases line up with TRBD1. The germline V gene has CDR1 SGHRS and CDR2 YFSETQ. With V trimmed by 3 bases and J by 4 bases, 12 bases remained unmatched. The length of the CDR3 is 16 residues. CDR3 region: CASSSGQSPVSYGYTF. CDR3 nucleotide sequence: TGCGCCAGCAGCTCGGGACAGTCCCCTGTGAGCTATGGCTACACCTTC.

The rearrangement joins TRBV18 to TRBJ2-7; 9 bases are shared with TRBD2. The germline V gene encodes CDR1 KGHSH and CDR2 LQKENI. Trimming at V came to 1 base and at J to 3 bases, leaving 13 bases not matched to a gene. The CDR3 is 18 amino acids. The CDR3 loop is CASSPLPPFGLAYYEQYF. The CDR3 coding sequence is TGTGCCAGCTCACCACTACCACCATTTGGACTAGCGTACTACGAGCAGTACTTC.

The rearrangement links TRBV2 to TRBJ1-5; TRBD1 aligns across 11 bases. Trimming removed 8 bases from V and 4 bases from J; junction bases left unmatched: 7. The CDR3 contains 15 residues. Per germline, CDR1 SNHLY and CDR2 FYNNEI. The CDR3 nucleotides are TGTGCCAGCGGACAGGGGGCGCGAGGTAATCAGCCCCAGCATTTT. Protein sequence: CASGQGARGNQPQHF.

This clonotype has at least ten counts. J is TRBJ1-2 and V is TRBV27; the match to TRBD1 covers 7 bases. The CDR3 has 15 amino acids. The junction had 6 bases not matched to a gene; V was cut back by 5 bases and J by 0 bases. Germline assignment: CDR1 MNHEY and CDR2 SMNVEV (reference sequence). The CDR3 is CASSPLGTANYGYTF. Written as DNA, the CDR3 is TGTGCCAGCAGTCCACTCGGGACAGCTAACTATGGCTACACCTTC.

The gene calls are TRBV27 and TRBJ2-3; possible D gene TRBD2, 5 bases. Trimming removed 0 bases at V and 5 bases at J, with 9 bases between. Germline-derived CDR1 and CDR2 are MNHEY and SMNVEV (reference sequence). The CDR3 loop spans 14 amino acids. The CDR3 nucleotides read TGTGCCAGCAGTTTATCCGACGGGAAAGATACGCAGTATTTT. It encodes CASSLSDGKDTQYF.

V is TRBV4-1 and J is TRBJ2-5; TRBD1 matches 8 bases. CDR3 size: 16 residues. J lost 11 bases, V lost 0 bases, and 14 bases had no gene match. Per the germline V gene, CDR1 is MGHRA and CDR2 is YSYEKL. The CDR3 here is CASSQDRDRPTYGQYF. DNA of the CDR3: TGCGCCAGCAGCCAAGATCGGGACAGGCCTACCTACGGGCAGTACTTC.

This clonotype came up a few times. The chain has TRBV20-1 and TRBJ2-5, with TRBD2 matching 12 bases. In germline, CDR1 is DFQATT, CDR2 SNEGSKA (reference sequence). V dropped 2 bases and J dropped 11; count of bases not matched to a gene: 6. There are 13 residues in the CDR3. DNA for the CDR3: TGCAGTGCTAGACTAGCGGGGGGGCCAGAGCAGTACTTC. The encoded protein is CSARLAGGPEQYF.

The V call is TRBV4-1, the J call TRBJ1-1, with unresolved D. The V gene's germline CDR1 is MGHRA and CDR2 YSYEKL. The ends were cut back, 2 bases at V and 1 base at J, with 11 bases in the middle. CDR3 size: 15 residues. The CDR3 loop is CASSQRPRQNTEAFF. DNA of the CDR3: TGCGCCAGCAGCCAAAGGCCCCGACAGAACACTGAAGCTTTCTTT.

This clonotype was observed a few times. The V gene is TRBV4-1, the J gene TRBJ2-7, with TRBD1 identical over 7 bases. This CDR3 comprises 15 residues. The V gene end was trimmed by 4 bases and the J gene end by 2 bases; junction bases not matched to a gene: 8. The germline V gene has CDR1 MGHRA and CDR2 YSYEKL. The CDR3 reads CASSPGTVKTYEQYF. The DNA of the CDR3 is TGCGCCAGCAGCCCCGGGACAGTAAAAACCTACGAGCAGTACTTC.

This clonotype showed up many times. This sequence joins TRBV7-6 and TRBJ1-4, with D possibly TRBD1 on 5 matching bases. There are 13 residues in the CDR3. The ends were cut back, 3 bases at V and 4 bases at J, with 6 bases in the middle. CDR1 is SGHVS and CDR2 is FNYEAQ in the germline V gene. The CDR3 reads CASSFRDNEKLFF. The CDR3 DNA sequence: TGTGCCAGCAGCTTCAGGGATAATGAAAAACTGTTTTTT.

In this sample, this clonotype turned up a few times. The chain uses TRBV7-2 and TRBJ1-5; D gene ambiguous. The germline CDR1 and CDR2 sequences are SGHTA and FQGNSA. The CDR3 covers 13 residues. Trimming pared 5 bases from V and 3 bases from J, leaving 8 bases between. CDR3 amino acids: CASSLLPNQPQHF. In nucleotides, the CDR3 is TGTGCCAGCAGCCTATTACCCAATCAGCCCCAGCATTTT.